This TCR beta chain was identified in a study of regulatory T cells in long-lasting Graves disease. Study in general: Under 3 months of antithyroid drugs had been taken by newly diagnosed Graves' patients. Points from the study as a whole: Segments TRBV28, TRBJ1-2 and TRBJ2-5 showed preferential usage in persistent disease. A limited number of samples was an acknowledged limitation. Public clonotype sharing was higher in persistent than newly diagnosed patients.

There are many counts of this clonotype. Antigen unknown. The germline V gene encodes CDR1 SGHTA and CDR2 FQGNSA. CDR3 size: 16 residues. V shed 1 base and J 4 bases; nucleotides not matched to a gene: 5. TCR beta libraries were built with iRepertoire HTBI primers and Arm-PCR of CDR3 regions. Each CDR3 protein is one row after TCRdb ran MiXCR on the multiplex PCR reads. This sample has around 400,000 distinct CDR3 sequences, with 15% to 17% found just once. The time point was: newly diagnosed GD, antithyroid drugs for less than 3 months. TCR sequences were obtained from RNA taken from PBMCs. The chain links TRBV7-2 to TRBJ2-5; 11 nucleotides line up with TRBD2. Sequencing used peripheral blood mononuclear cells (PBMCs), obtained at new diagnosis, from a patient treated with antithyroid drugs. This receptor was obtained from a female donor with Graves disease. The CDR3 region has the DNA TGTGCCAGCAGCTTAGTAGCGGGAGGGGCTCGAGAGACCCAGTACTTC. Translated, it gives CASSLVAGGARETQYF. The whole variable domain, remainder taken from reference TRBV7-2 and TRBJ2-5, is GAGVSQSPSNKVTEKGKDVELRCDPISGHTALYWYRQSLGQGLEFLIYFQGNSAPDKSGLPSDRFSAERTGGSVSTLTIQRTQQEDSAVYLCASSLVAGGARETQYFGPGTRLLVL.